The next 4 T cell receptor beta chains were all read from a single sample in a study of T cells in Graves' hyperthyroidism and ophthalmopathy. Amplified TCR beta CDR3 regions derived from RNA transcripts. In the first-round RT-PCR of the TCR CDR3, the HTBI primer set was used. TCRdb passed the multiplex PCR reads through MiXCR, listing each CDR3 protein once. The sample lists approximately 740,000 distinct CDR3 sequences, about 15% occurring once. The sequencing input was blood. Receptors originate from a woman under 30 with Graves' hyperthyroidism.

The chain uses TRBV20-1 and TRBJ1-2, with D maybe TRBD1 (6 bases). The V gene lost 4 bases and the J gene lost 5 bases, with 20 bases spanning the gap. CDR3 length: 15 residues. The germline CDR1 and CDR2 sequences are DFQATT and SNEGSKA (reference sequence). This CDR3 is CSAMTQNRAGYGYTF. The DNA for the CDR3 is TGCAGTGCTATGACCCAAAACAGGGCCGGATATGGCTACACCTTC.

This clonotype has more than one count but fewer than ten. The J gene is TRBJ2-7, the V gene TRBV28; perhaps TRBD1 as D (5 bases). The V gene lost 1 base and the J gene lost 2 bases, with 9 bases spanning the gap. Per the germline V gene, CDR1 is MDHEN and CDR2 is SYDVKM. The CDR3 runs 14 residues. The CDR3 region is CASSLYRTTYEQYF. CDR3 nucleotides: TGTGCCAGCAGTTTATACAGGACCACCTACGAGCAGTACTTC.

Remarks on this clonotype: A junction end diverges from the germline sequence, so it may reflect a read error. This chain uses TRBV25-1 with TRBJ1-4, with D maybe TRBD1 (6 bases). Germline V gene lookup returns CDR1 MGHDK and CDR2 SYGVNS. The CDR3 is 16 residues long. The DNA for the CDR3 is TGTGCCGGCAGTGAGCCGCAGGGGAGAACTAATGAAAAACTGTTTTTT. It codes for CAGSEPQGRTNEKLFF. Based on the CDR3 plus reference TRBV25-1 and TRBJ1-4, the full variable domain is EADIYQTPRYLVIGTGKKITLECSQTMGHDKMYWYQQDPGMELHLIHYSYGVNSTEKGDLSSESTVSRIRTEHFPLTLESARPSHTSQYLCAGSEPQGRTNEKLFFGSGTQLSVL.

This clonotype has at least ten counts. CDR3 residues: CASSLVTGVPYEQYF. CDR3 bases: TGTGCCAGCAGCTTAGTGACAGGGGTACCCTACGAGCAGTACTTC. The V gene is TRBV7-2, the J gene TRBJ2-7; 8 nucleotides agree with TRBD1. This CDR3 comprises 15 residues. The germline V gene has CDR1 SGHTA and CDR2 FQGNSA. The J segment lost 2 bases and the V segment lost 1 base, leaving 4 bases of the junction unmatched.